This T cell receptor beta chain was documented in a study of CD8 T cells in ankylosing spondylitis. MiXCR was run by TCRdb on the 5' RACE reads, yielding one entry per CDR3 protein. The profile shows about 240,000 distinct CDR3 sequences, around 7.8% of them singletons. Material: blood, either unsorted or a sorted T cell fraction (not recorded which). This TCR came from a male donor with ankylosing spondylitis or in good health (not recorded which).

This CDR3 is CASNLAGGAGYNEQFF. CDR3 coding DNA: TGTGCCAGTAATCTGGCGGGAGGGGCAGGGTACAATGAGCAGTTCTTC. V is TRBV19 and J is TRBJ2-1; 9 nucleotides line up with TRBD2. Losses at the gene ends were 7 bases for V and 4 bases for J; bases not matched to a gene: 11. Germline V lookup: CDR1 LNHDA, CDR2 SQIVND (reference sequence). The CDR3 totals 16 residues.